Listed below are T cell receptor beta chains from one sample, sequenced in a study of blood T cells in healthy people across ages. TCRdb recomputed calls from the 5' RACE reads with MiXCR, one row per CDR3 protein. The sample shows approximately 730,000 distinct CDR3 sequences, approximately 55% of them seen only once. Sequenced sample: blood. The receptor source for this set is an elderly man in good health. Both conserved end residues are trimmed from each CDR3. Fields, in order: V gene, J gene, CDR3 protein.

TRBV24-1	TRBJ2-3	ATSKLAGPPDTQY
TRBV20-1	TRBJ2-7	SASSQGSYEQY
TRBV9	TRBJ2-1	ASSEGRASYNEQF
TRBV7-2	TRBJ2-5	ASSFPGLAGGETQY
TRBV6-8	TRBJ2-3	ASSSQDSTDTQY
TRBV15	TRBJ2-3	ATSREGPGAY
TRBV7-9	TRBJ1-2	ASSLRSLTGNYGYT
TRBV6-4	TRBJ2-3	ASSESWTGNTDTQY
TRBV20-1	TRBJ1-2	SARQGAEGYT
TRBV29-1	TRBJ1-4	SVVGPTNEKLF
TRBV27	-	ASTADYNEQF
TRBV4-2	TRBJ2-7	ASSQRQSYEQY
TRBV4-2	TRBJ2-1	ASSQVPSANNEQF
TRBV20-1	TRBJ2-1	SAARDSYGEQF
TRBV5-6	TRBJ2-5	ASSLEKTGREQY
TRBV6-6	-	ASSYFASGSYEQY
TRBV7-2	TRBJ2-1	ASSLVGLAIPSEQF
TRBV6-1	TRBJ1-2	ASTINYGYT
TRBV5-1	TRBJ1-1	ASSLRQGATEAF
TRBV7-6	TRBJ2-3	ASSPTGQGSTDTQY
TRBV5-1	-	TSSRGPRGDEQY
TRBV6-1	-	ASSEQGAPLEQY